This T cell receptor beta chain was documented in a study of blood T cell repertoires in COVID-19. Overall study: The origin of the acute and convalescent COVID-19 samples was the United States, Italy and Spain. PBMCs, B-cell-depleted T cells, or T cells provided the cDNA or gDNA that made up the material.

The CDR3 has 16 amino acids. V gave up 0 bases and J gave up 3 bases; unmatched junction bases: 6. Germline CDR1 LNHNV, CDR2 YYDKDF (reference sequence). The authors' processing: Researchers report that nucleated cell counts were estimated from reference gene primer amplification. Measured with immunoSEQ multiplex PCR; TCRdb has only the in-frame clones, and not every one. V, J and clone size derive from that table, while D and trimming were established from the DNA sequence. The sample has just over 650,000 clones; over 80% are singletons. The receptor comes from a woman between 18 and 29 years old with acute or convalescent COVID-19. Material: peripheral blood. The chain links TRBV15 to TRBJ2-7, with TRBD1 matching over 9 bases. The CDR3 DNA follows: TGTGCCACCAGCAGAGACCCCGGGACAGGGATCTACGAGCAGTACTTC. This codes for CATSRDPGTGIYEQYF.